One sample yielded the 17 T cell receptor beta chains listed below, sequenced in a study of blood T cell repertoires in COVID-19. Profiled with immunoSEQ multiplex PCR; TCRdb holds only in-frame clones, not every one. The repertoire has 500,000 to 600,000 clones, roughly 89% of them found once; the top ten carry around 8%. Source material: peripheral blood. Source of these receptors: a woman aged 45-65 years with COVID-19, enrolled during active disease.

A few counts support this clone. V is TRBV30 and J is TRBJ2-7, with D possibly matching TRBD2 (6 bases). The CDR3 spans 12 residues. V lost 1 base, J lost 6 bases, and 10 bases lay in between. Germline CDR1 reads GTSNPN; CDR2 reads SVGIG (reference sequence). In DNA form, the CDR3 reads TGTGCCTGGAGTGACGAGGGAGGCGAGCAGTACTTC. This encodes CAWSDEGGEQYF.

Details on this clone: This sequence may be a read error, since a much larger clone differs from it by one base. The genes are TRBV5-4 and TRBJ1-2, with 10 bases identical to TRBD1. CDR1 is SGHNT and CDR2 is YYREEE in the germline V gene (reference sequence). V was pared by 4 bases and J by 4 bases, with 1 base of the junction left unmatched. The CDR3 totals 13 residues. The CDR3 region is CASSRTGGYGYTF. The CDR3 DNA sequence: TGTGCCAGCAGCCGGACAGGGGGCTATGGCTACACCTTC.

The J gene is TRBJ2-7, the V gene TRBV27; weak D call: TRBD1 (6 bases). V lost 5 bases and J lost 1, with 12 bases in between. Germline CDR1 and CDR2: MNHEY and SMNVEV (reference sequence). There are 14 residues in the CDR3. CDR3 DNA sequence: TGTGCCAGCAGTCCACAGGGTTTTTCCTACGAGCAGTACTTC. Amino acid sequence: CASSPQGFSYEQYF.

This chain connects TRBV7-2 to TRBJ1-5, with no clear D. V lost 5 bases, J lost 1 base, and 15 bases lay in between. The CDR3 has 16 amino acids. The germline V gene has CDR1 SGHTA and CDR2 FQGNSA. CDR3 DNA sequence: TGTGCCAGCAGCCTACGATGGAGGGAAAGCAATCAGCCCCAGCATTTT. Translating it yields CASSLRWRESNQPQHF.

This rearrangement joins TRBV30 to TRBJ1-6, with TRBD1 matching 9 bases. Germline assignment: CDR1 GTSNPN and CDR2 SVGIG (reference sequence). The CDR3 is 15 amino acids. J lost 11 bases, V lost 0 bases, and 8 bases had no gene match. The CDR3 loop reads CAWSVAGQGGTPLHF. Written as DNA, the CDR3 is TGTGCCTGGAGTGTAGCGGGACAGGGAGGAACACCCCTCCACTTT.

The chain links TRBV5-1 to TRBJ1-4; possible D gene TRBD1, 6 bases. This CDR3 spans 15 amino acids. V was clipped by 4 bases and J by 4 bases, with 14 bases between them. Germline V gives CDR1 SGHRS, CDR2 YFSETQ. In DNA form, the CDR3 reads TGCGCCAGCAGCCCCCGGACAGCCTTTAATGAAAAACTGTTTTTT. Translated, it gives CASSPRTAFNEKLFF. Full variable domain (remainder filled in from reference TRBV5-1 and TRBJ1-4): KAGVTQTPRYLIKTRGQQVTLSCSPISGHRSVSWYQQTPGQGLQFLFEYFSETQRNKGNFPGRFSGRQFSNSRSEMNVSTLELGDSALYLCASSPRTAFNEKLFFGSGTQLSVL.

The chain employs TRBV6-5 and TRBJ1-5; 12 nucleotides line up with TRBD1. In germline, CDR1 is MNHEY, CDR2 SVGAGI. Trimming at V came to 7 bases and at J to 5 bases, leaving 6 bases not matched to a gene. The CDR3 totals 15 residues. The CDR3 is CASKPGQGAHQPQHF. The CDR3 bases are TGTGCCAGCAAACCGGGACAGGGGGCGCATCAGCCCCAGCATTTT.

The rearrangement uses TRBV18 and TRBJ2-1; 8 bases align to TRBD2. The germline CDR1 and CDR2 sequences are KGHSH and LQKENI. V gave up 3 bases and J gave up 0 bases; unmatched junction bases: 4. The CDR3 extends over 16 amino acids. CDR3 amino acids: CASSPRGGSSYNEQFF. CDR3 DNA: TGTGCCAGCTCACCCCGCGGGGGGAGCTCCTACAATGAGCAGTTCTTC.

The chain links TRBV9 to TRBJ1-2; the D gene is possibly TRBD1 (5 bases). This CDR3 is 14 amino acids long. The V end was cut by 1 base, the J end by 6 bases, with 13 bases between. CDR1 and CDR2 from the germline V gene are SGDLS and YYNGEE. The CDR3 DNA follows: TGTGCCAGCAGCGTAATTGGGGGGATGGATGGCTACACCTTC. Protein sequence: CASSVIGGMDGYTF.

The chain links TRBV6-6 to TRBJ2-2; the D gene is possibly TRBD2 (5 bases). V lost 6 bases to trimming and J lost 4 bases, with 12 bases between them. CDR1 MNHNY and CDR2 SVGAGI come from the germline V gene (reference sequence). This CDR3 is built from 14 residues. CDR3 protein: CASSSAGVTGELFF. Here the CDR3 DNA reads TGTGCCAGCAGCTCGGCCGGGGTCACCGGGGAGCTGTTTTTT.

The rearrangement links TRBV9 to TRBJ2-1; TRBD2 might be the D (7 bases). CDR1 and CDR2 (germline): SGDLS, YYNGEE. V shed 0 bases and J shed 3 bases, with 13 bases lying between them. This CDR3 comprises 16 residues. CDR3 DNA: TGTGCCAGCAGCGTAGAAGGGGGGGTGATCTACAATGAGCAGTTCTTC. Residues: CASSVEGGVIYNEQFF.

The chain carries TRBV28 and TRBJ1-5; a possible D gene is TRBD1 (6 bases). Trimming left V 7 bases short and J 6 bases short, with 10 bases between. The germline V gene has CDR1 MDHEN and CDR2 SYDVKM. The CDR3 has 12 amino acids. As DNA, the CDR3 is TGTGCCAGCACGGGAGGGGGTCAGCCCCAGCATTTT. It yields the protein CASTGGGQPQHF.

CDR3 amino acids: CASSEGTGAAYEQYF. The CDR3 DNA reads TGTGCCAGCAGTGAAGGAACAGGGGCCGCCTACGAGCAGTACTTC. The chain joins TRBV6-1 to TRBJ2-7; TRBD1 aligns across 7 bases. J lost 2 bases, V lost 1 base, and 5 bases had no gene match. The germline CDR1 and CDR2 sequences are MNHNS and SASEGT. The length of the CDR3 is 15 residues.

The CDR3, as DNA: TGTGCCAGCAGCTTAGGAGCTTATGGCTACACCTTC. This sequence encodes CASSLGAYGYTF. V gene TRBV11-2 combines with J gene TRBJ1-2; D is undetermined. The germline V and J ends were trimmed by 1 base and 5 bases, with 5 bases remaining between them. The CDR3 is made up of 12 amino acids. Per the germline V gene, CDR1 is SGHAT and CDR2 is FQNNGV.

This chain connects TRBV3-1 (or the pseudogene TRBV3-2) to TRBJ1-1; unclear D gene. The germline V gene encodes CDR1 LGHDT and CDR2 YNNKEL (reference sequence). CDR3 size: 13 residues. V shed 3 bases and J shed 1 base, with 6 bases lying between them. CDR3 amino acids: CASSQTWNTEAFF. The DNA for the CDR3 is TGTGCCAGCAGCCAGACATGGAACACTGAAGCTTTCTTT.

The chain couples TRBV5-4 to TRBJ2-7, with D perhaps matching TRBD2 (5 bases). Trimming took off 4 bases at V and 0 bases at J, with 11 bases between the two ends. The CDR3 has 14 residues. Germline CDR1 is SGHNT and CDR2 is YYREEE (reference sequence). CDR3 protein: CASSPWESSYEQYF. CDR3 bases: TGTGCCAGCAGCCCCTGGGAGAGCTCCTACGAGCAGTACTTC. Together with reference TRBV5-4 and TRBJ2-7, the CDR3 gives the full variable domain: ETGVTQSPTHLIKTRGQQVTLRCSSQSGHNTVSWYQQALGQGPQFIFQYYREEENGRGNFPPRFSGLQFPNYSSELNVNALELDDSALYLCASSPWESSYEQYFGPGTRLTVT.

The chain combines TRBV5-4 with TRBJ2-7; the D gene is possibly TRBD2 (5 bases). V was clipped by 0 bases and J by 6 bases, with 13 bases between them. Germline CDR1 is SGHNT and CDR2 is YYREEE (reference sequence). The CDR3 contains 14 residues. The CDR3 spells CASSLGPREGEQYF. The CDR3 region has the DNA TGTGCCAGCAGCTTGGGACCGCGAGAGGGCGAGCAGTACTTC.